One sample yielded the 2 T cell receptor beta chains listed below, sequenced in a study of blood T cell repertoires in COVID-19. Measured with immunoSEQ multiplex PCR; TCRdb has only the in-frame clones, and not every one. The sample has about 440,000 clones; roughly nine tenths are singletons. Input material: PBMCs or T cells enriched from blood (not recorded which). These receptors all come from a woman aged 18-30 years with acute COVID-19.

The chain uses TRBV25-1 and TRBJ2-1; no firm D call. Trimming removed 1 base at V and 5 bases at J, with 12 bases between. Looked up from germline, CDR1 is MGHDK and CDR2 is SYGVNS. CDR3 length: 15 amino acids. The CDR3 here is CASSELTASDNEQFF. The CDR3 DNA is TGTGCCAGCAGTGAATTAACGGCTAGTGACAATGAGCAGTTCTTC.

This chain uses TRBV2 with TRBJ1-1; D remains ambiguous. The CDR3 loop spans 14 amino acids. V was shortened by 2 bases and J by 8 bases, with 15 bases between the two germline ends. CDR1 is SNHLY and CDR2 is FYNNEI in the germline V gene. For the CDR3, the DNA is TGTGCCAGCAGTGAACAGGCGGCCCCGGGGGAAGCTTTCTTT. Its translation: CASSEQAAPGEAFF.